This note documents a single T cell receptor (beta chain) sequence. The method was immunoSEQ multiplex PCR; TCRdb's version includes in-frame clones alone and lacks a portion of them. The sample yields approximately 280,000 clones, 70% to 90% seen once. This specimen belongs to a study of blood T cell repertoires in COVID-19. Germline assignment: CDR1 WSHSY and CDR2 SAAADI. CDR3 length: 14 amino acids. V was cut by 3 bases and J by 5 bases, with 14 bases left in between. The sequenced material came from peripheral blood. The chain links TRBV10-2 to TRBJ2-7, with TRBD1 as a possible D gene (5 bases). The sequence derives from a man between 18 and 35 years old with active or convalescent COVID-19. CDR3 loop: CASSDLWGRDEQYF. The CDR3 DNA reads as TGCGCCAGCAGTGATCTGTGGGGCCGGGACGAGCAGTACTTC.